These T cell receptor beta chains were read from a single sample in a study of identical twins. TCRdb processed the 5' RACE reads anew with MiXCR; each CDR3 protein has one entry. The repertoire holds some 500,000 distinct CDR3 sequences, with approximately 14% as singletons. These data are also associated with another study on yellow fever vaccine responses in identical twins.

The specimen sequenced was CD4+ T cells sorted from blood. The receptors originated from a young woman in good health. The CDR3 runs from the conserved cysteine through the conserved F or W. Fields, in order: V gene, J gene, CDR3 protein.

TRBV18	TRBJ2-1	CASSPPSSLSSYNEQFF
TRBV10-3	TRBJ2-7	CAISEEAATPYEQYF
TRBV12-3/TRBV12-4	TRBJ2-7	CASNFGQLNSYEQYF
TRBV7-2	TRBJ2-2	CASSLDSGSNTGELFF
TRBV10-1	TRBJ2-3	CASSKIAGGPPDTQYF
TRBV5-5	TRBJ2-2	CASSWEGPGELFF
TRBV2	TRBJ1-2	CASSVVQGYGYTF
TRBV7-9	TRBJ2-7	CASSFYGTTNEQYF
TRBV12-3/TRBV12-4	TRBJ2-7	CASGRGRIEQYF
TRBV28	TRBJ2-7	CASSLITPRWYEQYF
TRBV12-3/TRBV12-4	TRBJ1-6	CASQQFRPGSPLHF
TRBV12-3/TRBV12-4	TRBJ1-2	CASSLWGRSYTF
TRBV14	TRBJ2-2	CASSQRLAGGTGELFF
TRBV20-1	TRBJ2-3	CSASRTSPDTQYF
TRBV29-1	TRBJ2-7	CSVERFGTGVPYEQYF
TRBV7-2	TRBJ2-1	CASSLVWGDEQFF
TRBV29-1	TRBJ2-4	CSATLVGGKVTSGRALAKNIQYF
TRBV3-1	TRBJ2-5	CAGGGSGSKTQYF
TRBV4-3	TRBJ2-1	CASSQDSLGTYNEQFF
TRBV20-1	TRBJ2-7	CSARQGTHTYEQYF
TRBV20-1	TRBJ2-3	CSARDSGRVTDTQYF
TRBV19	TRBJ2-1	CASRVAGGNEQFF
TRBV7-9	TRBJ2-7	CASSLRGDGSYEQYF
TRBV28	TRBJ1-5	CASSLQMDGAAQPQHF
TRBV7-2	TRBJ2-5	CASSGGIRDQETQYF
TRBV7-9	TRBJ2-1	CASSPGTSYQRYNEQFF
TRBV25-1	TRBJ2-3	CASSENRLAVDTQYF
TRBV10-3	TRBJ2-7	CAISESAAGALREQYF
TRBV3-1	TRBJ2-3	CASSSLAVSTDTQYF
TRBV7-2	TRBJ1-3	CASSLTGPRNTIYF
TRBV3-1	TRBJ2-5	CASSQDDRAEETQYF
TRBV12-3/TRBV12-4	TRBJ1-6	CASSLWRQTPNSPLHF
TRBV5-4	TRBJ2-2	CASSSVAGASGIPTGELFF
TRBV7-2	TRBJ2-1	CASSMTSGRASYNEQFF